Sequencing of this T cell receptor (beta chain) was carried out in a study of human T cells and chemical hapten exposure. In the study overall: Application of 0.01% DPC to the upper back was done by patch test, with a reading at 6 days. The patients, most of them female, presented with alopecia areata, totalis or universalis.

Time point reported: patch test 2, 6 weeks after DPC sensitization. Treatment denoted: therapeutic diphenylcyclopropenone sensitization with weekly scalp DPC. Ahead of applying each patch test, blood was sampled. Attachment of unique molecular identifiers to individual cDNA molecules was performed in the library. TCRdb itself ran the RACE reads through MiXCR, one entry per CDR3 protein. The sample contains more than 75,000 distinct CDR3 sequences, more than 8.5% of which appear only once. The CDR3 loop spans 15 amino acids. Germline V gives CDR1 LNHDA, CDR2 SQIVND (reference sequence). V gave up 2 bases and J gave up 0 bases; unmatched junction bases: 2.

This TCR was sampled from a woman in her twenties or thirties with alopecia areata. Some clones in this sample may be carry-over from other donors' samples. This chain joins TRBV19 and TRBJ2-7; TRBD2 matches at 9 bases. The sequencing here drew on whole blood, taken in connection with sensitization to the hapten diphenylcyclopropenone (DPC). The chain's CDR3 is CASSILAGSSYEQYF. The CDR3 coding sequence is TGTGCCAGTAGTATACTAGCGGGGTCCTCCTACGAGCAGTACTTC.